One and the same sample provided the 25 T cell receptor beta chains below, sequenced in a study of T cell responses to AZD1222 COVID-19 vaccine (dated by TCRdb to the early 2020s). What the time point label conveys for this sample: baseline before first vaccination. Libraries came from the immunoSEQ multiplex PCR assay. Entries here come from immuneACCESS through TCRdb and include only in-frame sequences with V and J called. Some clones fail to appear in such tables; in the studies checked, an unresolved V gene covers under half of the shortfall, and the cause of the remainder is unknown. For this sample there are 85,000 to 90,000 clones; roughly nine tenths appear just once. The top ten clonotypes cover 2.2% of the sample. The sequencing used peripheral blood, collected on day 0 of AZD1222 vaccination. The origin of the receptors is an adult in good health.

This chain's CDR3 is CASSQDNRADYGYTF. Here the CDR3 DNA reads TGCGCCAGCAGCCAAGATAATAGGGCAGACTATGGCTACACCTTC. V gene TRBV4-3 combines with J gene TRBJ1-2; D gene unclear. Germline V CDR1 and CDR2: LGHNA, YSLEER. This CDR3 contains 15 residues. V was cut by 0 bases and J by 3 bases, with 11 bases left in between.

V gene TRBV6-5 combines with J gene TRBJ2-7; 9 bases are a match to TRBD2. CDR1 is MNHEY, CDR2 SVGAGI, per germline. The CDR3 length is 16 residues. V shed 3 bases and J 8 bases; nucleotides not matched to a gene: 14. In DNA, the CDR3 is TGTGCCAGCAGTTATTCCCTGGGAGCGGGAGGTCGGCAGCAGTACTTC. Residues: CASSYSLGAGGRQQYF.

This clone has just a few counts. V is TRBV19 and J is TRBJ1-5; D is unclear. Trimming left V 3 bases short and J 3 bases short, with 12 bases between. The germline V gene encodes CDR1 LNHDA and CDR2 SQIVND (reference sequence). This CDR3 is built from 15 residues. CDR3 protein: CASSIFTGINQPQHF. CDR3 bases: TGTGCCAGTAGTATTTTCACGGGAATCAATCAGCCCCAGCATTTT. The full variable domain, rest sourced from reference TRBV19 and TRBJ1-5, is DGGITQSPKYLFRKEGQNVTLSCEQNLNHDAMYWYRQDPGQGLRLIYYSQIVNDFQKGDIAEGYSVSREKKESFPLTVTSAQKNPTAFYLCASSIFTGINQPQHFGDGTRLSIL.

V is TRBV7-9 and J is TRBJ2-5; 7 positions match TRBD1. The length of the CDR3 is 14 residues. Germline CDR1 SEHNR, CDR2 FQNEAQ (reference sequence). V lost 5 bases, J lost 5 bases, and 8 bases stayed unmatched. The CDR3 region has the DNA TGTGCCAGCAGCCTGGGGGTAGGGGGCGAGACCCAGTACTTC. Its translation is CASSLGVGGETQYF.

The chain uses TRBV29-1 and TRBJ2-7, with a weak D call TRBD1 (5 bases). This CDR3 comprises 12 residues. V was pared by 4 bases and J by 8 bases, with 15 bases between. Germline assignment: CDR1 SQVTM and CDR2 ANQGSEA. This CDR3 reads CSVVQAGVKQYF. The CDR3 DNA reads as TGCAGCGTTGTACAGGCTGGGGTTAAGCAGTACTTC.

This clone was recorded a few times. CDR3 in DNA: TGTGCCAGCAGAAGGGCGCGTGGAGAGACCCAGTACTTC. Its protein product is CASRRARGETQYF. This chain connects TRBV27 to TRBJ2-5, with D unresolved. V gave up 6 bases and J gave up 4 bases, with 12 bases separating them. Germline CDR1 and CDR2: MNHEY and SMNVEV (reference sequence). The CDR3 contains 13 residues.

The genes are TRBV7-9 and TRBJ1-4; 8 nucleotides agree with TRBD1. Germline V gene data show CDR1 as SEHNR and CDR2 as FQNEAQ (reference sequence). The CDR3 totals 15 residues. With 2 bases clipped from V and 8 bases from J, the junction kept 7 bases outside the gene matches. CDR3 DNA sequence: TGTGCCAGCAGCTTATCACCAACAGGGGGGGAAAAACTGTTTTTT. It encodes CASSLSPTGGEKLFF.

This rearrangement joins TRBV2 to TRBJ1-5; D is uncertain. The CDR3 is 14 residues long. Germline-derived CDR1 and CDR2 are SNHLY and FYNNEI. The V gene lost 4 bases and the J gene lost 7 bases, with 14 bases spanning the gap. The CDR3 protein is CASSGQGLRQPQHF. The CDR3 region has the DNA TGTGCCAGCAGTGGTCAAGGGCTCAGGCAGCCCCAGCATTTT.

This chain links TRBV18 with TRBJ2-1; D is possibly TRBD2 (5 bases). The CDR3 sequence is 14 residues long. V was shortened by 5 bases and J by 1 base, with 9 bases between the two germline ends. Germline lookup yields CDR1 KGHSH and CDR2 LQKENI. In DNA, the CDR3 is TGTGCCAGCTCAGGAGGCCCTTCCTACAATGAGCAGTTCTTC. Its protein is CASSGGPSYNEQFF. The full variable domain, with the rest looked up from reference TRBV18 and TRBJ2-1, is NAGVMQNPRHLVRRRGQEARLRCSPMKGHSHVYWYRQLPEEGLKFMVYLQKENIIDESGMPKERFSAEFPKEGPSILRIQQVVRGDSAAYFCASSGGPSYNEQFFGPGTRLTVL.

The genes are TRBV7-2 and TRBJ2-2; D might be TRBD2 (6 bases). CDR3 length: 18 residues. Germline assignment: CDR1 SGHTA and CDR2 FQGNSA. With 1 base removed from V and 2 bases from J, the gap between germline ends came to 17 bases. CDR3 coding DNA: TGTGCCAGCAGCTTAGAGGCACTCGCGGGGACTAACACCGGGGAGCTGTTTTTT. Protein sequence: CASSLEALAGTNTGELFF. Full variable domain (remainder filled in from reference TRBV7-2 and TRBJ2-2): GAGVSQSPSNKVTEKGKDVELRCDPISGHTALYWYRQSLGQGLEFLIYFQGNSAPDKSGLPSDRFSAERTGGSVSTLTIQRTQQEDSAVYLCASSLEALAGTNTGELFFGEGSRLTVL.

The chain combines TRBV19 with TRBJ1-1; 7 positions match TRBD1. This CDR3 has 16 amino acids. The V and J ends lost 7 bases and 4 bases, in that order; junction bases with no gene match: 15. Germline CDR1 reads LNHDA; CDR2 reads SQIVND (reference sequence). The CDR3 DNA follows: TGTGCCAGTACCCCCGGGACAGCCACCCTGGGCACTGAAGCTTTCTTT. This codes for CASTPGTATLGTEAFF.

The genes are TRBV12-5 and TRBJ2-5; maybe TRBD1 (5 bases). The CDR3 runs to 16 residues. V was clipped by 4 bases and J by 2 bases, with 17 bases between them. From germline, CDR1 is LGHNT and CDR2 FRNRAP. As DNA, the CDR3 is TGTGCTAGTGGTTGGGGCCTGAGGATGGCACAAGAGACCCAGTACTTC. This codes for CASGWGLRMAQETQYF.

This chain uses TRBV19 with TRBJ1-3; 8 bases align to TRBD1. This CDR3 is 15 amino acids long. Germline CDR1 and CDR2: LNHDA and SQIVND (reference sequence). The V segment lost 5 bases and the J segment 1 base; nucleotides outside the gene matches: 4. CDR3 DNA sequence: TGTGCCAGTAGTTTGACAGGGGCTTCTGGAAACACCATATATTTT. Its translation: CASSLTGASGNTIYF.

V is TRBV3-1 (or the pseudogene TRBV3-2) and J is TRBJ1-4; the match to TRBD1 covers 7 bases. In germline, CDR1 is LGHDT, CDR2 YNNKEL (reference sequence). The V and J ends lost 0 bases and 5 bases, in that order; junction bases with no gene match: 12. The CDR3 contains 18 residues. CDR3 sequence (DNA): TGTGCCAGCAGCCAAGATCTTCGCCAGGGGGTCTCAAATGAAAAACTGTTTTTT. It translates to CASSQDLRQGVSNEKLFF.

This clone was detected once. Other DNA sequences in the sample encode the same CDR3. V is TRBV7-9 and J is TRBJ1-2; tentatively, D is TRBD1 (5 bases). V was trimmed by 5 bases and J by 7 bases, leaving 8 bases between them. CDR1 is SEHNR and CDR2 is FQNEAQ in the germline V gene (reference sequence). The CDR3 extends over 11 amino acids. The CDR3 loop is CASSPGFGYTF. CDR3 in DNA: TGTGCCAGCAGCCCAGGGTTTGGCTACACCTTC.

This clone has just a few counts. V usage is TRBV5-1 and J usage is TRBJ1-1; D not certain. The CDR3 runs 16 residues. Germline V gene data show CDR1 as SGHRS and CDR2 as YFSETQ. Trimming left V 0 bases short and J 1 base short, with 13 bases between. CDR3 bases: TGCGCCAGCAGCTTGGTTCCCGGCACCCCGAACACTGAAGCTTTCTTT. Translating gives CASSLVPGTPNTEAFF.

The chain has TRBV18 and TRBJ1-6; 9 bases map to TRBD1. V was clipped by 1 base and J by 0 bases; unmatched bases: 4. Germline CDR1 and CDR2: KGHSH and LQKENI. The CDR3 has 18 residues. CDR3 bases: TGTGCCAGCTCACCACTACAGGGGGCTAACTCCTATAATTCACCCCTCCACTTT. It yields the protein CASSPLQGANSYNSPLHF.

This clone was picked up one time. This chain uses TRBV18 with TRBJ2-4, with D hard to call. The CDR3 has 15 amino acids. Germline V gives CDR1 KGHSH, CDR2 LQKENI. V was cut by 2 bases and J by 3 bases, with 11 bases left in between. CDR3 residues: CASSPNRMGKNIQYF. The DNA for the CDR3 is TGTGCCAGCTCACCAAACCGGATGGGCAAAAACATTCAGTACTTC.

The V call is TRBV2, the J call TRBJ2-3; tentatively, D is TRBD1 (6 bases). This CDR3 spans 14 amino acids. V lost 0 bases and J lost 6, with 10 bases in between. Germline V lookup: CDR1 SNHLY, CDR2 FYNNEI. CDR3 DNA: TGTGCCAGCAGTGAAGCGGCTAGGGGGGATACGCAGTATTTT. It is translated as CASSEAARGDTQYF.

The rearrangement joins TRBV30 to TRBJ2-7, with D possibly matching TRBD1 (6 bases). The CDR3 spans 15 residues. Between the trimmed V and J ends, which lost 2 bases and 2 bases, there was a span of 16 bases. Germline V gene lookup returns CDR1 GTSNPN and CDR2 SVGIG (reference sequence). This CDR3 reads CAWSSPGTSTYEQYF. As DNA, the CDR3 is TGTGCCTGGAGTAGTCCCGGGACATCTACCTACGAGCAGTACTTC.

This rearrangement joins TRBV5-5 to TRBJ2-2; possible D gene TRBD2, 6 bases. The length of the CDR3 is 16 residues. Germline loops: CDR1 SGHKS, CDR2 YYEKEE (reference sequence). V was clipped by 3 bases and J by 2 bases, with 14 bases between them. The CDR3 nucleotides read TGTGCCAGCAGCTCCTCCGGGACTTCAAACACCGGGGAGCTGTTTTTT. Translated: CASSSSGTSNTGELFF.

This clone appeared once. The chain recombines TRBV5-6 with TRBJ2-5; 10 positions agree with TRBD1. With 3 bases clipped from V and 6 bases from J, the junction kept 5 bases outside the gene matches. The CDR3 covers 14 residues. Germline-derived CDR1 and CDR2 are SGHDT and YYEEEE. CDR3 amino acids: CASSSRTGGKTQYF. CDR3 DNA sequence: TGTGCCAGCAGCTCAAGGACAGGGGGAAAGACCCAGTACTTC.

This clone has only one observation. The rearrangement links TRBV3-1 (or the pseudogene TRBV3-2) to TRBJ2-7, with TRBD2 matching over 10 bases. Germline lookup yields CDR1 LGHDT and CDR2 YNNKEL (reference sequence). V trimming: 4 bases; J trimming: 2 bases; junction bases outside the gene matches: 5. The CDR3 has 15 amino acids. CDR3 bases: TGTGCCAGCAGCCCAATAGCGGGAGGACCCTACGAGCAGTACTTC. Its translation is CASSPIAGGPYEQYF.

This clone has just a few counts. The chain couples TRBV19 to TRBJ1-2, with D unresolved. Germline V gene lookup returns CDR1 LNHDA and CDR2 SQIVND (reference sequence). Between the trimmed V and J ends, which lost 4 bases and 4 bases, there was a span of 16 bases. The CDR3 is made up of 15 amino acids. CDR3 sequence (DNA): TGTGCCAGTAGTAACCGGGCCCCGGTGGTCTATGGCTACACCTTC. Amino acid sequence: CASSNRAPVVYGYTF.

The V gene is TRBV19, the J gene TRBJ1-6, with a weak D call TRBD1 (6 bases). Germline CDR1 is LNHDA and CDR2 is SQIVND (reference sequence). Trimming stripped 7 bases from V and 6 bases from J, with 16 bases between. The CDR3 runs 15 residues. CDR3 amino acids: CASTGGPLFNSPLHF. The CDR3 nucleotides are TGTGCCAGTACCGGGGGCCCCCTGTTTAATTCACCCCTCCACTTT.